Included here is one T cell receptor (beta chain) sequence, with context. Its antigen is as yet unknown. The data stem from a study of PD-1 blockade in classical Hodgkin lymphoma. The CDR3 runs to 16 residues. Unmatched junction bases numbered 10, after V lost 5 bases and J lost 6 bases. Germline loops: CDR1 SGHTA, CDR2 FQGNSA. Study-level points and caveats: By C4D1, diversity of CD4+ TCRs had risen significantly, whereas that of CD8+ TCRs had not. Healthy donors reportedly exceeded newly diagnosed patients in baseline TCR diversity. Newly diagnosed patients and complete responders had comparable diversity at baseline.

Produced via immunoSEQ multiplex PCR; TCRdb's table is partial and in-frame only. The sample shows roughly 100,000 clones, around 88% of them seen only once. All patients relapsed after autologous stem cell transplantation, and brentuximab vedotin exposure varied. The chain links TRBV7-2 to TRBJ2-3, with 11 positions matching TRBD2. The sequenced sample was peripheral blood mononuclear cells (PBMCs), obtained before the second cycle of nivolumab. The clonotype was recovered from a human donor with classical Hodgkin lymphoma. CDR3 sequence: CASSPRGGLAADTQYF. CDR3 nucleotide sequence: TGTGCCAGCAGCCCCAGGGGGGGACTAGCGGCCGATACGCAGTATTTT.